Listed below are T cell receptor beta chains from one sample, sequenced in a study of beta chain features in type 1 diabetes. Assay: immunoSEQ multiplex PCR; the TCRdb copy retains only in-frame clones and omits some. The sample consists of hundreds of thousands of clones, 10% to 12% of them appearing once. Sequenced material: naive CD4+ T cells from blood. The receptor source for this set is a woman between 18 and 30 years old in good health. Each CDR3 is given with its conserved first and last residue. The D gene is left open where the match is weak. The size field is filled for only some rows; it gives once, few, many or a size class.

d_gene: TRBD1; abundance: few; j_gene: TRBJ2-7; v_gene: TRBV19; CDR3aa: CASRGTGVYEQYF; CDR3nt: TGTGCCAGTAGAGGGACAGGGGTCTACGAGCAGTACTTC
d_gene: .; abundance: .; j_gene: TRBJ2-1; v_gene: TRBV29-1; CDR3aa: CSAKTGRPTYNEQFF; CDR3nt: TGCAGCGCCAAGACGGGGCGACCTACCTACAATGAGCAGTTCTTC
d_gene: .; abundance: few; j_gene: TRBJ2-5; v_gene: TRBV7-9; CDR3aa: CASSLVNRRETQYF; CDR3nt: TGTGCCAGCAGCTTAGTAAACAGGAGGGAGACCCAGTACTTC
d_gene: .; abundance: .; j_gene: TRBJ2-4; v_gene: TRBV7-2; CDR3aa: CASSLDRNGIQYF; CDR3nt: TGTGCCAGCAGCTTAGACAGGAATGGCATTCAGTACTTC
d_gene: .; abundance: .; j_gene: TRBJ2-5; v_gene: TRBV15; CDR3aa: CATMPQETQYF; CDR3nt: TGTGCCACCATGCCACAAGAGACCCAGTACTTC
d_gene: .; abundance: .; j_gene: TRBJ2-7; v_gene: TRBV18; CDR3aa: CASSPGPSYEQYF; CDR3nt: TGTGCCAGCTCACCTGGGCCTTCCTACGAGCAGTACTTC
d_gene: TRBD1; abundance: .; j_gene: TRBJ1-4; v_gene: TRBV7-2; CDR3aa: CASSADRGNEKLFF; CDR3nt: TGTGCCAGCAGCGCCGACAGGGGCAATGAAAAACTGTTTTTT
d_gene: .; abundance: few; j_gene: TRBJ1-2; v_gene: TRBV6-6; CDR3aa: CASSYGDRTNYGYTF; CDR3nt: TGTGCCAGCAGTTACGGTGACAGGACTAACTATGGCTACACCTTC
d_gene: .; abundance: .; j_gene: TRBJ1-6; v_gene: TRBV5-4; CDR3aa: CASSRGVESPLHF; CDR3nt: TGTGCCAGTTCCCGTGGTGTAGAGTCACCCCTCCACTTT
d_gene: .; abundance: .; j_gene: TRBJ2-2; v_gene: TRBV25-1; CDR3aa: CASRLRDNTGELFF; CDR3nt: TGTGCCAGCAGACTCCGGGACAACACCGGGGAGCTGTTTTTT
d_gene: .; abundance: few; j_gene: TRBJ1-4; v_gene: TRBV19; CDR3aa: CASSDRSTNEKLFF; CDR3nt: TGTGCCAGTAGCGACCGCTCAACTAATGAAAAACTGTTTTTT
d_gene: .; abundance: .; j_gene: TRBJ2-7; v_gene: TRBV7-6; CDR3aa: CASSLGGPQYF; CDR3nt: TGTGCCAGCAGCTTAGGGGGACCACAGTACTTC
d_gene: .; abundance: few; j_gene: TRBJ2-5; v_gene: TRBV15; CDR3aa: CATSLTLTGALGETQYF; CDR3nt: TGTGCCACCAGCCTAACCTTGACAGGAGCCCTGGGGGAGACCCAGTACTTC
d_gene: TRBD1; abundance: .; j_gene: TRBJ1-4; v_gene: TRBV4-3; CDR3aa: CASSRGQVLEEKLFF; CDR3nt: TGCGCCAGCAGCCGAGGACAGGTTCTAGAAGAAAAACTGTTTTTT
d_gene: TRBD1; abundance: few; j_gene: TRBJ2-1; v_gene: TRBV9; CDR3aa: CASSVGTGSYEQFF; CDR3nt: TGTGCCAGCAGCGTTGGGACAGGGTCGTATGAGCAGTTCTTC
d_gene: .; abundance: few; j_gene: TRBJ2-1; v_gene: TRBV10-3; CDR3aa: CAISGQSRDNEQFF; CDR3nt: TGTGCCATCAGTGGACAGAGCCGTGACAATGAGCAGTTCTTC
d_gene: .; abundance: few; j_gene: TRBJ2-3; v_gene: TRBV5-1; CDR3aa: CASSGPSPDTQYF; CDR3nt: TGCGCCAGCAGCGGACCCTCTCCGGATACGCAGTATTTT
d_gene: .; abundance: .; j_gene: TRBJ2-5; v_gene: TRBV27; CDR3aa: CASSPRGHETQYF; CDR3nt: TGTGCCAGCAGTCCGCGGGGGCACGAGACCCAGTACTTC
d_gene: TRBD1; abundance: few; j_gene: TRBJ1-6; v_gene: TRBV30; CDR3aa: CAWSVPWRTGYNSPLHF; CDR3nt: TGTGCCTGGAGTGTACCATGGCGGACAGGATATAATTCACCCCTCCACTTT
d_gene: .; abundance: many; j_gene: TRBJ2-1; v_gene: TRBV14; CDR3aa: CASSLSPGVWYNEQFF; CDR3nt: TGTGCCAGCAGCCTAAGCCCGGGAGTGTGGTACAATGAGCAGTTCTTC
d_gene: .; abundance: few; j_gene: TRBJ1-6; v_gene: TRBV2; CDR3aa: CASSDLGSRGGSPLHF; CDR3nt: TGTGCCAGCAGTGACCTTGGGTCCAGGGGAGGTTCACCCCTCCACTTT
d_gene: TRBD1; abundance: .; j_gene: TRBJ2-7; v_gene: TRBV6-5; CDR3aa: CASRLEQGIPYEQYF; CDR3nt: TGTGCCAGTAGGCTTGAACAGGGGATTCCCTACGAGCAGTACTTC
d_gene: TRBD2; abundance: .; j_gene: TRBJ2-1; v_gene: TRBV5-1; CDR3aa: CASTQIAGASYNEQFF; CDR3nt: TGCGCCAGCACCCAGATAGCGGGAGCCTCCTACAATGAGCAGTTCTTC
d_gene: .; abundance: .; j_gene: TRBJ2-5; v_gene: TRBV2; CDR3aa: CASSVQQETQYF; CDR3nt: TGTGCCAGCAGTGTCCAGCAAGAGACCCAGTACTTC
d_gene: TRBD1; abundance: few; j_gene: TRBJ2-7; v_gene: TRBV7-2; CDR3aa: CASSLGQGDEQYF; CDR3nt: TGTGCCAGCAGCTTAGGACAGGGGGACGAGCAGTACTTC
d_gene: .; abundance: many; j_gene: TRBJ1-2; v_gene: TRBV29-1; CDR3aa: CSVERAQGYTF; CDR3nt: TGCAGCGTTGAACGCGCTCAGGGCTACACCTTC
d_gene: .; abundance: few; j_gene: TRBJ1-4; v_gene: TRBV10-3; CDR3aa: CAISDRATTNEKLFF; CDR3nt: TGTGCCATCAGTGACAGGGCGACAACTAATGAAAAACTGTTTTTT
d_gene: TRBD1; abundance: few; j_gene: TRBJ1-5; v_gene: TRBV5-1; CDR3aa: CASSRWGEGAIQPQHF; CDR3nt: TGCGCCAGCAGCCGCTGGGGAGAGGGGGCGATTCAGCCCCAGCATTTT
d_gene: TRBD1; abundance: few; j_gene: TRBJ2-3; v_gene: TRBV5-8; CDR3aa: CASSVGQVGDTQYF; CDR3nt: TGTGCCAGCAGCGTGGGACAGGTGGGAGATACGCAGTATTTT
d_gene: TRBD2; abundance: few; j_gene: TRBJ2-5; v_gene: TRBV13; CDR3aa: CASSFSPSGGGETQYF; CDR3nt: TGTGCCAGCAGCTTTTCCCCTAGCGGGGGGGGTGAGACCCAGTACTTC
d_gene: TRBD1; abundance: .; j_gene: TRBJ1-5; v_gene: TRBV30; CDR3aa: CAWSAGTGLNQPQHF; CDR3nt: TGTGCCTGGAGTGCCGGGACAGGGCTCAATCAGCCCCAGCATTTT
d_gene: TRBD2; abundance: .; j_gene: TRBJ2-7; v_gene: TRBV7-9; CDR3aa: CASIPEGLAGDYEQYF; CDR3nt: TGTGCCAGCATCCCCGAGGGACTAGCGGGAGACTACGAGCAGTACTTC
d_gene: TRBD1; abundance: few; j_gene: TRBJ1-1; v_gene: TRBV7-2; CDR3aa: CASSFGQGNTEAFF; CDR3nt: TGTGCCAGCAGCTTCGGACAGGGGAACACTGAAGCTTTCTTT
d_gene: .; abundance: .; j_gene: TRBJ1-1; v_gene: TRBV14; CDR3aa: CASSRQGGKTEAFF; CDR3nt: TGTGCCAGCAGTCGTCAGGGAGGAAAAACTGAAGCTTTCTTT
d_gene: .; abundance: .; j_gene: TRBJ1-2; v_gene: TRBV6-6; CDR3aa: CASSYGSAERTF; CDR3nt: TGTGCCAGCAGTTATGGTTCGGCTGAGCGCACCTTC
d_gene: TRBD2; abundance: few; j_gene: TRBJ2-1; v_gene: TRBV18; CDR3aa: CASSKRTSGSNEQFF; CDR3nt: TGTGCCAGCTCGAAACGAACTAGCGGGAGTAATGAGCAGTTCTTC
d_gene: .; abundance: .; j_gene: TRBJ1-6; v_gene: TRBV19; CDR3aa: CASSGEGFSPLHF; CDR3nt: TGTGCCAGTAGTGGGGAGGGGTTTTCACCCCTCCACTTT
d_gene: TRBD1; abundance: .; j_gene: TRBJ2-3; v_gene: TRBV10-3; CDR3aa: CAISENRGGTDTQYF; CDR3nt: TGTGCCATCAGTGAGAACAGGGGGGGCACAGATACGCAGTATTTT
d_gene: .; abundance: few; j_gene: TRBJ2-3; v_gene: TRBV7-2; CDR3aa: CASSYRTTDTQYF; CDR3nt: TGTGCCAGCAGCTACAGGACCACAGATACGCAGTATTTT
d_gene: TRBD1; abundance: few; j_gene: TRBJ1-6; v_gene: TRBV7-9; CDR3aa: CASSRGQGDSPLHF; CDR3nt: TGTGCCAGCAGCCGAGGACAGGGCGATTCACCCCTCCACTTT
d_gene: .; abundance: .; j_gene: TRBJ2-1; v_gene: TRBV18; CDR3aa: CASSPSGTFYNEQFF; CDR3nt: TGTGCCAGCTCACCTTCCGGGACTTTTTACAATGAGCAGTTCTTC
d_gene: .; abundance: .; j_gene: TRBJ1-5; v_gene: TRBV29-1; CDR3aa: CSVGFGVGNQPQHF; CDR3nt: TGCAGCGTTGGTTTCGGGGTGGGCAATCAGCCCCAGCATTTT
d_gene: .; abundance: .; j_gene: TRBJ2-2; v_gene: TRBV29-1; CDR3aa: CSARRLGTGELFF; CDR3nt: TGCAGCGCCCGGAGGTTGGGCACCGGGGAGCTGTTTTTT